A selection of T cell receptor beta chains follows, all from one sample in a study of cytomegalovirus exposure and HLA in healthy donors. Clones were sequenced by immunoSEQ multiplex PCR, and TCRdb holds only the in-frame ones, with some missing. The sample shows some 290,000 clones, 88% of them seen only once. Source material: PBMCs. These receptors were collected from a man under 40 in good health and CMV-seronegative. Each CDR3 is given with its conserved first and last residue. A D gene is named only where the DNA matches it firmly. Only some rows state a clone size, as once, few, many or a class for expanded clones.

TRBD2	TRBV6-1	few	TRBJ2-1	TGTGCCAGCAGTGAATTCGCGGGGGGGATGTACAATGAGCAGTTCTTC	CASSEFAGGMYNEQFF
NA	TRBV15	NA	TRBJ1-5	TGTGCCACCAGCAGAGATCGGGGGCAGCCCCAGCATTTT	CATSRDRGQPQHF
TRBD2	TRBV4-3	NA	TRBJ2-3	TGCGCCAGCAGCCAAGCCGAGACTAGCGGACTCACAGATACGCAGTATTTT	CASSQAETSGLTDTQYF
NA	TRBV6-5	NA	TRBJ1-4	TGTGCCAGCAGTTTTAGGGGCGGCTCAACTAATGAAAAACTGTTTTTT	CASSFRGGSTNEKLFF
TRBD1	TRBV5-1	once	TRBJ1-1	TGCGCCAGCAGCTTCCGGGACAGGGTAGGGACTGAAGCTTTCTTT	CASSFRDRVGTEAFF
TRBD2	TRBV2	NA	TRBJ2-5	TGTGCCAGCGAGGGGCGGGGGGAGACCCAGTACTTC	CASEGRGETQYF
NA	TRBV5-5	NA	TRBJ2-7	TGTGCCAGCAGCTTGGTTGCGGGGGCCACCTACGAGCAGTACTTC	CASSLVAGATYEQYF
TRBD1	TRBV4-1	NA	TRBJ2-6	TGCGCCAGCAGCCTGCGAACAGACAGGGGTATTAGCTCTGGGGCCAACGTCCTGACTTTC	CASSLRTDRGISSGANVLTF
NA	TRBV4-1	NA	TRBJ1-1	TGCGCCAGCAGCCAACTCCCAGAGAACACTGAAGCTTTCTTT	CASSQLPENTEAFF
TRBD2	TRBV18	NA	TRBJ2-7	TGTGCCAGCTCACCAGGACTAGCGGGGGAAGAGCAGTACTTC	CASSPGLAGEEQYF
TRBD1	TRBV5-4	few	TRBJ1-4	TGTGCCAGCAGCCCGCAGACAGGGAATGCGGAAAAACTGTTTTTT	CASSPQTGNAEKLFF
NA	TRBV27	NA	TRBJ1-5	TGTGCCAGCAGTTTATCGCACAGTGTCAATCAGCCCCAGCATTTT	CASSLSHSVNQPQHF
TRBD1	TRBV5-1	NA	TRBJ1-1	TGCGCCAGCAGAGATACAGGGGGCACTGAAGCTTTCTTT	CASRDTGGTEAFF
NA	TRBV7-9	NA	TRBJ2-7	TGTGCCAGCAGCTTTTCAGGGGCGGAGCAGTACTTC	CASSFSGAEQYF
NA	TRBV29-1	few	TRBJ1-1	TGCAGCGTCTCCCCCGTGAACACTGAAGCTTTCTTT	CSVSPVNTEAFF
NA	TRBV7-9	NA	TRBJ1-1	TGTGCCACCCACCCGAAAACGGTGAACACTGAAGCTTTCTTT	CATHPKTVNTEAFF
NA	TRBV6-1	NA	TRBJ1-2	TGTGCCAGCAGTGAAGCGCTTCTAGGTACCTATGGCTACACCTTC	CASSEALLGTYGYTF
TRBD2	TRBV2	NA	TRBJ2-5	TGTGCCAGCAGTTTAGCGGGGGGCGTGCAAGAGACCCAGTACTTC	CASSLAGGVQETQYF
TRBD1	TRBV6-5	NA	TRBJ1-3	TGTGCCAGCAGCGTGGACAGGGCTGGAAACACCATATATTTT	CASSVDRAGNTIYF
NA	TRBV11-3	NA	TRBJ2-2	TGTGCCAGCAGCTTAGGCGGGAACACCGGGGAGCTGTTTTTT	CASSLGGNTGELFF
TRBD2	TRBV2	NA	TRBJ2-1	TGTGCCAGCAGAGCCGTGGGAGCGGGAAGCTCCTACAATGAGCAGTTCTTC	CASRAVGAGSSYNEQFF
TRBD2	TRBV9	NA	TRBJ2-1	TGTGCCAGCAGCAAGGGCGGGGGTACCTACAATGAGCAGTTCTTC	CASSKGGGTYNEQFF
NA	TRBV2	NA	TRBJ1-2	TGTGCCAGCAGCCTTTATGGCTACACCTTC	CASSLYGYTF
NA	TRBV21-1	NA	TRBJ2-1	TGTGCCAGCAGCAGTCCCCAGGGTAGGATTGACAATGAGCAGTTCTTC	CASSSPQGRIDNEQFF